This passage covers 4 T cell receptor beta chains from one sample sequenced in a study of Ad26.COV2.S vaccination and SARS-CoV-2 variants. Profiling relied on immunoSEQ multiplex PCR, and the TCRdb table lists in-frame clones only, not all of them. Of 97,000 or so clones in the sample, 60% to 85% were seen once. The sample was peripheral blood, taken after recovery from COVID-19. Receptor source: a human donor who had recovered from COVID-19.

The chain couples TRBV3-1 (or the pseudogene TRBV3-2) to TRBJ1-4; TRBD1 matches at 7 bases. The V and J ends lost 6 bases and 10 bases, in that order; junction bases with no gene match: 8. Germline V gene sequence: CDR1 LGHDT, CDR2 YNNKEL (reference sequence). CDR3 length: 13 amino acids. Written as DNA, the CDR3 is TGTGCCAGCAGTTACAGACAGGGTGGAAAACTGTTTTTT. Translation: CASSYRQGGKLFF.

The CDR3 nucleotides read TGTGCCAGCAGTCCAAGGGGAGCGTTGGGCTACACCTTC. This translates into CASSPRGALGYTF. The V call is TRBV27, the J call TRBJ1-2; D perhaps matches TRBD1 (5 bases). V lost 5 bases and J 8 bases, leaving 15 bases between the germline ends. CDR1 is MNHEY and CDR2 is SMNVEV in the germline V gene (reference sequence). This CDR3 has 13 residues.

The rearrangement joins TRBV6-6 to TRBJ2-7, with 7 positions matching TRBD2. V shed 6 bases, J shed 1 base, and the junction held 6 bases outside the gene matches. Germline V CDR1 and CDR2: MNHNY, SVGAGI (reference sequence). CDR3 size: 14 residues. DNA for the CDR3: TGTGCCAGCAGAAATCGGGGGGAATCCTACGAGCAGTACTTC. This gives the protein CASRNRGESYEQYF.

The chain uses TRBV10-3 and TRBJ2-1; the D is unclear. The V end lost 5 bases, the J end lost 4 bases, and 3 bases lay between the germline ends. CDR1 and CDR2 (germline): ENHRY, SYGVKD. The CDR3 extends over 11 amino acids. In nucleotides, the CDR3 is TGTGCCATCAGTAGTTACAATGAGCAGTTCTTC. This codes for CAISSYNEQFF.